This T cell receptor (beta chain) comes out of a study of CD8+CD57+ T cells in acquired aplastic anemia. Study details: On average, sorted CD4+ and CD8+ cells gave about 2.9 ug of DNA. CD4+ cell libraries from healthy donors averaged around 11 million reads.

Using genomic DNA as the template, TCR beta VDJ and CDR3 profiling was carried out. MiXCR was run by TCRdb on the reads, yielding one entry per CDR3 protein. The sample consists of 100,000 to 150,000 distinct CDR3 sequences, about half of them appearing once. Study outcomes and limitations: Patients and controls were not found to differ significantly in CD8+ Simpson's diversity.

About this clonotype: Antigen specificity is unknown.

Sequencing was carried out using sorted CD4+, CD8+, or CD8+CD57+ T cells (not recorded which) from PBMCs. The TCR originated in a human donor in good health, serving as a control.

CDR3 protein: CSVGEQPTRTQYF. CDR3 nucleotides: TGCAGCGTTGGAGAACAGCCAACAAGGACCCAGTACTTC. The rearrangement uses TRBV29-1 and TRBJ2-5; D not resolved. This CDR3 region has 13 residues. V was shortened by 4 bases and J by 7 bases, with 16 bases between the two germline ends. Per the germline V gene, CDR1 is SQVTM and CDR2 is ANQGSEA.